This T cell receptor (beta chain) comes out of a study of blood T cell repertoires in COVID-19. At the level of the study: The samples span acute and convalescent COVID-19 from the United States, Italy and Spain.

CDR3 length equals 16 residues. V was trimmed by 0 bases and J by 3 bases, leaving 12 bases between them. CDR1 is GTSNPN, CDR2 SVGIG, per germline (reference sequence). Profiling relied on immunoSEQ multiplex PCR, and the TCRdb table lists in-frame clones only, not all of them. Of about 140,000 clones in the sample, 70% to 80% were seen once. The TCR comes from an elderly woman with active or convalescent COVID-19. V gene TRBV30 combines with J gene TRBJ2-6; D is unclear. Sequenced: peripheral blood. The chain's CDR3 is CAWSVFGGFGANVLTF. Written as DNA, the CDR3 is TGTGCCTGGAGTGTTTTCGGTGGTTTTGGGGCCAACGTCCTGACTTTC.